This T cell receptor (beta chain) was profiled in a study of blood T cells in healthy people across ages. Looked up from germline, CDR1 is GTSNPN and CDR2 is SVGIG (reference sequence). V shed 5 bases, J shed 4 bases, and the junction held 3 bases outside the gene matches. This CDR3 comprises 13 residues. A second roughly 7 to 12 cycle PCR used barcoded and J-beta primers. TCRdb recomputed calls from the 5' RACE reads with MiXCR, one row per CDR3 protein. Found here are about 1.4 million distinct CDR3 sequences, around 59% of them singletons; the top ten hold over 6.5%. What was sequenced was blood. The chain combines TRBV30 with TRBJ2-1; 9 nucleotides agree with TRBD2. The receptor's source is a man aged 18 to 29 in good health. CDR3 sequence reads: CAWVAGGYNEQFF. The CDR3 coding sequence is TGTGCCTGGGTCGCGGGAGGGTACAATGAGCAGTTCTTC.